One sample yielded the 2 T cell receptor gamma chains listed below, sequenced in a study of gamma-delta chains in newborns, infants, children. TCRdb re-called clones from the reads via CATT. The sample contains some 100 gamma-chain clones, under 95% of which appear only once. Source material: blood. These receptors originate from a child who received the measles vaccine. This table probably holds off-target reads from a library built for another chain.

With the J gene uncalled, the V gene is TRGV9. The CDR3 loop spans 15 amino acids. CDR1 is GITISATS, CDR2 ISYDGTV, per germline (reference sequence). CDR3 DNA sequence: TGTGCCTGTGACACACTGGGGGATACGACAACACAACTCTTCTTT. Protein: CACDTLGDTTTQLFF.

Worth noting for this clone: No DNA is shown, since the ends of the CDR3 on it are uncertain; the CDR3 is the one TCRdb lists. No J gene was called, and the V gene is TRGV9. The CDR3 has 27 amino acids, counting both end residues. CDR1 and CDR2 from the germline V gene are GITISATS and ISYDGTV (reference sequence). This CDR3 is CACDTVRDTRSSWDTRQMFFGTGIKLF.